This TCR beta chain derives from a study of identifying expanded T cells in peripheral blood. TCRdb's copy holds only in-frame clones and misses some; the assay was immunoSEQ multiplex PCR. Of roughly 81,000 clones in the sample, about four fifths are singletons; the top ten hold 15% to 20%. In germline, CDR1 is SGHDN, CDR2 FVKESK. V was cut by 0 bases and J by 8 bases, with 13 bases left in between. This CDR3 has 15 residues. Study-wide points: Differentially abundant clones: roughly 1.3 between replicates, 16.4 at around 15 days, around 19 at four. Clone count variance between roughly two-week samples rose with total template count.

Healthy donors had no documented immune events, such as infections, while sampled. This clone was observed many times. Its antigen is unidentified. The same CDR3 arises from other DNA sequences in this sample as well. Input material: blood. V and J are TRBV14 and TRBJ1-4; tentative D call: TRBD1 (5 bases). The TCR was taken from a person aged 18 to 75 in good health. The CDR3 DNA follows: TGTGCCAGCAGCCAAGATCAGGGTGCCGGGGAAAAACTGTTTTTT. It is translated as CASSQDQGAGEKLFF.